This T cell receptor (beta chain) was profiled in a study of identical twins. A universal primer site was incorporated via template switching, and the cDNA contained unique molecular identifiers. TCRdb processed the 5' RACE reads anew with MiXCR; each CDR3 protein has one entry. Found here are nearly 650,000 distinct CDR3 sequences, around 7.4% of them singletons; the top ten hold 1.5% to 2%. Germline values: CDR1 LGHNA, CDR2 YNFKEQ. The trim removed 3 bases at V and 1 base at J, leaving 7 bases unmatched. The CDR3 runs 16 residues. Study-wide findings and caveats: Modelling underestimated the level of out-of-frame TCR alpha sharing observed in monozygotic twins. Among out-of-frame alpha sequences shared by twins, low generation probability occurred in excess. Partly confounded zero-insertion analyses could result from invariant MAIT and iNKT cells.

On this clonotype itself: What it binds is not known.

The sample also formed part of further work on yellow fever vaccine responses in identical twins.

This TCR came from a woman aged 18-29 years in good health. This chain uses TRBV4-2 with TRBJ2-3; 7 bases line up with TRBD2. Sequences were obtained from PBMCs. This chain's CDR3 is CASSQGRGDRTDTQYF. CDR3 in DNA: TGTGCCAGCAGCCAGGGACGGGGGGACCGCACAGATACGCAGTATTTT.